This note documents a single T cell receptor beta chain sequence. Its antigen is undetermined. The junction differs from germline at one of its ends, possibly a read error. The record originates from a study of blood T cells in healthy people across ages. Across the study: Every two T cells gave about one barcoded beta molecule via template switching. General study findings and limits: Calculation of diversity from one million T cells yielded estimates considered to be underestimates. Among long-lived donors, naive CD4+ cells were more numerous and diversity higher than in aged donors.

With a J-beta primer mix and a sample-barcoded 5' primer, a second PCR ran about 6 to 11 cycles. TCRdb independently ran MiXCR on the 5' RACE reads; one entry per CDR3 protein. The repertoire holds some 700,000 distinct CDR3 sequences, about 42% seen once, with under 25% in the top ten. Ranging in age from roughly 6 to 100, the donors were healthy Caucasian individuals from Russia. Germline V lookup: CDR1 MNHNS, CDR2 SASEGT. This CDR3 comprises 17 residues. The TCR sequence derives from a woman aged 55-69 years in good health. The rearrangement joins TRBV6-1 to TRBJ2-1, with 10 bases that match TRBD1. The material sequenced was blood. The CDR3 bases are TGTGTCAGCAGCGGGGGCTTGGGACAGGGGAGTTACAATGAGCAGTTCTTC. Amino acid sequence: CVSSGGLGQGSYNEQFF.